Each of the 27 T cell receptor beta chains below was sequenced from the same sample in a study of a mutant IDH1 vaccine in newly diagnosed glioma. Clones were sequenced by immunoSEQ multiplex PCR, and TCRdb holds only the in-frame ones, with some missing. Among 100,000 to 120,000 clones listed, about 90% were seen once. The time point: week 11, during vaccination. Topical imiquimod accompanied each vaccine dose, which consisted of 300 ug of mutant IDH1 20-mer peptide. Their antigens are not known. This specimen was PBMCs, taken from a glioma patient whose treatment included an IDH1 peptide vaccine. Receptors were obtained from a woman aged 50 to 60 with glioma.

This clone was seen a single time. The chain is built from TRBV9 and TRBJ1-4, with 7 bases identical to TRBD1. The CDR3 runs to 15 residues. Germline V CDR1 and CDR2: SGDLS, YYNGEE. The ends lost 2 bases at V and 7 bases at J; junction bases unmatched: 8. The CDR3 loop is CASSVSGQMTEKLFF. CDR3 bases: TGTGCCAGCAGCGTCTCGGGACAGATGACTGAAAAACTGTTTTTT.

The chain couples TRBV7-6 to TRBJ2-3; D not certain. CDR3 length equals 15 residues. Trimming removed 1 base from V and 4 bases from J, with 12 bases in between. Germline V gives CDR1 SGHVS, CDR2 FNYEAQ. Here the CDR3 DNA reads TGTGCCAGCAGCTTAGTCCCTAGAGATTCAGATACGCAGTATTTT. This sequence encodes CASSLVPRDSDTQYF.

CDR3 sequence (DNA): TGCGCCAGCAGCCTCGCACGGGGAGGGACTGAAGCTTTCTTT. It translates to CASSLARGGTEAFF. The rearrangement uses TRBV4-1 and TRBJ1-1; no firm D call. Trimming removed 4 bases from V and 5 bases from J, with 14 bases in between. There are 14 residues in the CDR3. Per germline, CDR1 MGHRA and CDR2 YSYEKL.

This clone was seen just once. The chain is built from TRBV18 and TRBJ1-6; 8 nucleotides line up with TRBD1. The CDR3 spans 17 residues. After removal of 2 bases from V and 6 bases from J, the junction contained 9 bases not matched to a gene. Germline V lookup: CDR1 KGHSH, CDR2 LQKENI. Written as DNA, the CDR3 is TGTGCCAGCTCACCATGGCAACAGGGGGGTGCTAATTCACCCCTCCACTTT. Translating gives CASSPWQQGGANSPLHF.

The chain employs TRBV7-9 and TRBJ2-7; D may match TRBD1 or TRBD2 (5 bases each). CDR1 SEHNR and CDR2 FQNEAQ come from the germline V gene (reference sequence). The CDR3 runs 13 residues. V was shortened by 5 bases and J by 4 bases, with 12 bases between the two germline ends. Here the CDR3 reads CASSGDRIYEQYF. The CDR3, as DNA: TGTGCCAGCAGCGGGGACCGGATTTACGAGCAGTACTTC.

CDR3: CASSPWTGLSYTF. In DNA form, the CDR3 reads TGTGCCAGCAGTCCCTGGACAGGGCTCTCCTACACCTTC. The rearrangement joins TRBV27 to TRBJ1-2; 8 bases fit TRBD1. The V gene end was trimmed by 5 bases and the J gene end by 10 bases; junction bases not matched to a gene: 9. The CDR3 runs to 13 residues. From germline, CDR1 is MNHEY and CDR2 SMNVEV (reference sequence).

The chain joins TRBV7-8 to TRBJ2-7; TRBD2 matches at 12 bases. J gave up 0 bases and V 6 bases, and 3 bases lay outside the gene matches. CDR3 size: 15 residues. CDR1 SGHVS and CDR2 FQNEAQ come from the germline V gene. Here the CDR3 DNA reads TGTGCCAGCAGGGCTAGCGGGAGGGGCTCCTACGAGCAGTACTTC. This sequence encodes CASRASGRGSYEQYF. Variable domain in full (rest from reference TRBV7-8 and TRBJ2-7): GAGVSQSPRYKVAKRGQDVALRCDPISGHVSLFWYQQALGQGPEFLTYFQNEAQLDKSGLPSDRFFAERPEGSVSTLKIQRTQQEDSAVYLCASRASGRGSYEQYFGPGTRLTVT.

This rearrangement joins TRBV15 to TRBJ1-2; 7 bases line up with TRBD1. J lost 4 bases, V lost 0 bases, and 8 bases had no gene match. The CDR3 is made up of 16 amino acids. Germline V gene lookup returns CDR1 LNHNV and CDR2 YYDKDF (reference sequence). CDR3 DNA sequence: TGTGCCACCAGCAGAGATTGGGACAGAGGACCCTATGGCTACACCTTC. Translation: CATSRDWDRGPYGYTF.

The gene calls are TRBV30 and TRBJ1-6, with D hard to call. The CDR3 spans 15 residues. Germline V CDR1 and CDR2: GTSNPN, SVGIG (reference sequence). V was pared by 7 bases and J by 0 bases, with 13 bases between. The CDR3 sequence is CAFSGESSYNSPLHF. CDR3 DNA: TGTGCCTTTAGCGGGGAGAGCTCCTATAATTCACCCCTCCACTTT.

The genes are TRBV10-3 and TRBJ2-5; 13 bases match TRBD2. CDR3 length equals 13 residues. With 10 bases clipped from V and 3 bases from J, the junction kept 2 bases outside the gene matches. Germline CDR1 is ENHRY and CDR2 is SYGVKD. CDR3 loop: CASGLAGEETQYF. CDR3 DNA sequence: TGTGCCAGCGGACTAGCGGGAGAAGAGACCCAGTACTTC.

The chain recombines TRBV19 with TRBJ2-7; 9 bases map to TRBD1. This CDR3 region has 12 residues. The V gene's germline CDR1 is LNHDA and CDR2 SQIVND (reference sequence). V shed 6 bases, J shed 3 bases, and the junction held 0 bases outside the gene matches. CDR3 loop: CASRDRGYEQYF. CDR3 nucleotide sequence: TGTGCCAGTAGGGACAGGGGCTACGAGCAGTACTTC.

V and J are TRBV6-4 and TRBJ2-2, with 9 nucleotides matching TRBD2. Germline V gene sequence: CDR1 MRHNA, CDR2 SNTAGT. CDR3 length equals 16 residues. V lost 3 bases and J lost 3; bases outside the gene matches: 5. This CDR3 is CASSEALAGDTGELFF. The CDR3 coding sequence is TGTGCCAGCAGTGAGGCACTAGCGGGCGACACCGGGGAGCTGTTTTTT.

The genes are TRBV14 and TRBJ2-7; weak D call: TRBD1 (6 bases). CDR1 is SGHDN and CDR2 is FVKESK in the germline V gene. This CDR3 comprises 16 residues. With 2 bases removed from V and 6 bases from J, the gap between germline ends came to 20 bases. Here the CDR3 reads CASSQPRGLTRGEQYF. DNA for the CDR3: TGTGCCAGCAGCCAACCCCGGGGCCTCACCAGGGGCGAGCAGTACTTC.

The V call is TRBV9, the J call TRBJ2-1, with 11 bases lining up with TRBD1. The CDR3 spans 17 residues. The V gene end was trimmed by 0 bases and the J gene end by 6 bases; junction bases not matched to a gene: 8. Germline V lookup: CDR1 SGDLS, CDR2 YYNGEE. The CDR3 reads CASSVGSEGTGGNEQFF. CDR3 sequence (DNA): TGTGCCAGCAGCGTAGGGTCGGAGGGGACAGGGGGCAATGAGCAGTTCTTC.

The genes are TRBV9 and TRBJ2-4, with 11 bases that match TRBD2. CDR3 length: 16 residues. V was pared by 4 bases and J by 9 bases, with 12 bases of the junction left unmatched. Germline-derived CDR1 and CDR2 are SGDLS and YYNGEE. This CDR3 is CASSPPLAGGTPIQYF. The CDR3 DNA sequence: TGTGCCAGCAGCCCTCCCCTAGCGGGAGGCACCCCCATTCAGTACTTC.

This chain uses TRBV6-5 with TRBJ1-1, with a possible D match to TRBD1 (6 bases). The V gene's germline CDR1 is MNHEY and CDR2 SVGAGI. The CDR3 has 15 amino acids. Between the trimmed V and J ends, which lost 2 bases and 3 bases, there was a span of 13 bases. CDR3: CASSYGLKGDTEAFF. The DNA of the CDR3 is TGTGCCAGCAGTTACGGTCTCAAGGGGGACACTGAAGCTTTCTTT.

The chain has TRBV10-3 and TRBJ2-2, with TRBD2 matching 7 bases. After removal of 8 bases from V and 7 bases from J, the junction contained 4 bases not matched to a gene. CDR3 length: 12 residues. Per germline, CDR1 ENHRY and CDR2 SYGVKD. The CDR3 spells CAIAPGGGELFF. The CDR3 DNA is TGTGCCATCGCTCCGGGAGGCGGGGAGCTGTTTTTT.

This clone has more than one count but fewer than ten. This chain joins TRBV11-1 and TRBJ2-7; 9 bases match TRBD1. The J segment lost 1 base and the V segment lost 6 bases, leaving 10 bases of the junction unmatched. Germline V gene sequence: CDR1 SGHAT, CDR2 FQDESV (reference sequence). The CDR3 spans 16 residues. The CDR3 nucleotides are TGTGCCAGCAGTACAAGTGGGGGACAGGGATCCTACGAGCAGTACTTC. Protein product: CASSTSGGQGSYEQYF.

The J gene is TRBJ1-2, the V gene TRBV7-8; D remains ambiguous. Trimming cost V 1 base and J 4 bases, with 10 bases left between them. The CDR3 loop spans 14 amino acids. Germline CDR1 is SGHVS and CDR2 is FQNEAQ. The CDR3 region is CASSLGNGGYGYTF. The CDR3 nucleotides read TGTGCCAGCAGCTTAGGGAACGGAGGCTATGGCTACACCTTC.

The chain uses TRBV28 and TRBJ2-7; the D is unclear. V gave up 1 base and J gave up 0 bases, with 7 bases separating them. The CDR3 has 14 amino acids. Germline V gene sequence: CDR1 MDHEN, CDR2 SYDVKM. CDR3 region: CASSLSAASYEQYF. In DNA form, the CDR3 reads TGTGCCAGCAGTTTATCTGCAGCCTCCTACGAGCAGTACTTC. Filled out from reference TRBV28 and TRBJ2-7, the complete variable domain reads DVKVTQSSRYLVKRTGEKVFLECVQDMDHENMFWYRQDPGLGLRLIYFSYDVKMKEKGDIPEGYSVSREKKERFSLILESASTNQTSMYLCASSLSAASYEQYFGPGTRLTVT.

This clone was found once. The rearrangement joins TRBV5-1 to TRBJ2-7; 8 bases agree with TRBD2. Germline trimming cut 5 bases from V and 3 bases from J; bases unmatched to any gene: 4. The germline V gene encodes CDR1 SGHRS and CDR2 YFSETQ. The CDR3 spans 13 residues. This CDR3 reads CASRGSGSYEQYF. The CDR3 DNA reads TGCGCCAGCAGGGGGAGCGGGAGCTACGAGCAGTACTTC.

This chain uses TRBV27 with TRBJ2-3; D uncertain. Trimming removed 5 bases from V and 0 bases from J, with 9 bases in between. The CDR3 loop spans 14 amino acids. The germline gives CDR1 MNHEY, CDR2 SMNVEV (reference sequence). The CDR3 DNA sequence: TGTGCCAGCAGTATCGGACCTAGCACAGATACGCAGTATTTT. It yields the protein CASSIGPSTDTQYF.

The chain is built from TRBV28 and TRBJ2-2; a possible D gene is TRBD2 (6 bases). This CDR3 comprises 18 residues. Between the trimmed V and J ends, which lost 4 bases and 4 bases, there was a span of 22 bases. In germline, CDR1 is MDHEN, CDR2 SYDVKM. CDR3 sequence (DNA): TGTGCCAGCAGTTCCTTCTTCCTGACGGGAGATCTCACCGGGGAGCTGTTTTTT. Protein product: CASSSFFLTGDLTGELFF. The variable domain in full, with the rest retrieved from reference TRBV28 and TRBJ2-2, is DVKVTQSSRYLVKRTGEKVFLECVQDMDHENMFWYRQDPGLGLRLIYFSYDVKMKEKGDIPEGYSVSREKKERFSLILESASTNQTSMYLCASSSFFLTGDLTGELFFGEGSRLTVL.

V gene TRBV9 combines with J gene TRBJ1-1; tentative D call: TRBD1 (5 bases). Germline assignment: CDR1 SGDLS and CDR2 YYNGEE. Trimming left V 0 bases short and J 4 bases short, with 10 bases between. The CDR3 is 14 amino acids. This chain's CDR3 is CASSVVAGTTEAFF. The CDR3 bases are TGTGCCAGCAGCGTAGTTGCAGGGACCACTGAAGCTTTCTTT.

This rearrangement joins TRBV5-4 to TRBJ2-1, with D perhaps being TRBD1 or TRBD2 (5 bases each). This CDR3 contains 15 residues. Germline loops: CDR1 SGHNT, CDR2 YYREEE (reference sequence). V dropped 3 bases and J dropped 0 bases, with 10 bases sitting between them. CDR3: CASSSGPSSYNEQFF. The DNA of the CDR3 is TGTGCCAGCAGCTCGGGGCCAAGCTCCTACAATGAGCAGTTCTTC.

V gene TRBV9 combines with J gene TRBJ2-1, with no clear D. CDR1 is SGDLS, CDR2 YYNGEE, per germline. The CDR3 covers 15 residues. Trimming left V 0 bases short and J 0 bases short, with 7 bases between. CDR3 in DNA: TGTGCCAGCAGCGTAGCCCCAAGCTCCTACAATGAGCAGTTCTTC. It yields the protein CASSVAPSSYNEQFF.

The V call is TRBV5-4, the J call TRBJ2-7; 11 nucleotides align to TRBD1. Germline V gives CDR1 SGHNT, CDR2 YYREEE (reference sequence). The CDR3 extends over 15 amino acids. V lost 3 bases and J lost 1; bases outside the gene matches: 3. The CDR3 DNA sequence: TGTGCCAGCAGCTCAGGACAGGGGGCATCCTACGAGCAGTACTTC. It specifies CASSSGQGASYEQYF.